Each of the 18 T cell receptor beta chains below was sequenced from the same sample in a study of blood T cell repertoires in COVID-19. Data came from immunoSEQ multiplex PCR; TCRdb stores just in-frame clones and leaves some out. The profile shows roughly 340,000 clones, more than 70% of them singletons. The sample was peripheral blood. Source of these receptors: a woman in her thirties with COVID-19, enrolled during active disease.

This sequence joins TRBV19 and TRBJ2-4, with 10 positions matching TRBD2. This CDR3 spans 16 amino acids. Losses at the gene ends were 3 bases for V and 2 bases for J; bases not matched to a gene: 4. The germline gives CDR1 LNHDA, CDR2 SQIVND (reference sequence). The CDR3 coding sequence is TGTGCCAGTAGTATTCGAGCGGGAGGGACCAAAAACATTCAGTACTTC. It specifies CASSIRAGGTKNIQYF.

The rearrangement uses TRBV7-8 and TRBJ1-2, with D perhaps matching TRBD1 (6 bases). Trimming took off 2 bases at V and 2 bases at J, with 12 bases between the two ends. The CDR3 spans 15 residues. Germline V gives CDR1 SGHVS, CDR2 FQNEAQ. The CDR3 reads CASSLSLDSNYGYTF. CDR3 in DNA: TGTGCCAGCAGCTTATCCCTGGACAGCAACTATGGCTACACCTTC.

The chain employs TRBV27 and TRBJ2-3; D is uncertain. V was shortened by 5 bases and J by 0 bases, with 9 bases between the two germline ends. CDR3 length equals 14 residues. CDR1 is MNHEY and CDR2 is SMNVEV in the germline V gene (reference sequence). CDR3 loop: CASSHEASTDTQYF. CDR3 coding DNA: TGTGCCAGCAGTCACGAGGCGAGCACAGATACGCAGTATTTT.

This clone occurred once. The chain joins TRBV6-5 to TRBJ1-1, with D unresolved. The CDR3 length is 13 residues. V lost 2 bases and J lost 1, with 5 bases in between. Germline assignment: CDR1 MNHEY and CDR2 SVGAGI. This CDR3 reads CASSYGQNTEAFF. In DNA form, the CDR3 reads TGTGCCAGCAGTTACGGGCAGAACACTGAAGCTTTCTTT.

CDR3 coding DNA: TGTGCCAGCAGCTTATTCCTACAGGGTCGGGGAGAGACCCAGTACTTC. Protein product: CASSLFLQGRGETQYF. This chain connects TRBV5-6 to TRBJ2-5; possibly TRBD1 for D (6 bases). CDR1 is SGHDT and CDR2 is YYEEEE in the germline V gene. The V and J ends lost 2 bases and 4 bases respectively, with 18 bases between them. This CDR3 comprises 16 residues.

The chain recombines TRBV15 with TRBJ2-7, with 9 bases matching TRBD2. The CDR3 runs to 17 residues. Germline lookup yields CDR1 LNHNV and CDR2 YYDKDF (reference sequence). V dropped 1 base and J dropped 6; count of bases not matched to a gene: 13. DNA of the CDR3: TGTGCCACCAGCAGAGTATTCGGTGGCGGGGGGGCTGGCGAGCAGTACTTC. Its translation: CATSRVFGGGGAGEQYF.

Worth noting for this clone: This sample also contains other DNA sequences that code for the same CDR3. J is TRBJ1-1 and V is TRBV24-1, with unresolved D. This CDR3 contains 12 residues. The V gene lost 4 bases and the J gene lost 4 bases, with 6 bases spanning the gap. Germline V gene sequence: CDR1 KGHDR, CDR2 SFDVKD. The CDR3 spells CATSEGGTEAFF. The CDR3 DNA reads TGTGCCACCAGTGAGGGAGGCACTGAAGCTTTCTTT.

This clone occurred a few times. V is TRBV24-1 and J is TRBJ1-2; 10 bases agree with TRBD1. The CDR3 runs to 17 residues. Unmatched junction bases numbered 13, after V lost 4 bases and J lost 6 bases. CDR1 KGHDR and CDR2 SFDVKD come from the germline V gene. This chain's CDR3 is CATSENTGTGDRDGYTF. The CDR3 coding sequence is TGTGCCACCAGTGAGAATACCGGGACAGGGGATCGTGATGGCTACACCTTC.

The V and J genes are TRBV21-1 and TRBJ1-1. TRBV21-1 represents a pseudogene. The CDR3 loop spans 14 amino acids. CDR3 sequence reads: CASSKRRAGGEAFF. CDR3 bases: TGTGCCAGCAGCAAAAGGCGGGCCGGGGGTGAAGCTTTCTTT.

The chain is built from TRBV7-6 and TRBJ1-2, with a weak D call TRBD1 (5 bases). This CDR3 region has 15 residues. Germline values: CDR1 SGHVS, CDR2 FNYEAQ. The germline V and J ends were trimmed by 5 bases and 4 bases, with 17 bases remaining between them. CDR3 sequence (DNA): TGTGCCAGCAGCCCAAAAGGGGAAGGTCTCTATGGCTACACCTTC. Translation gives CASSPKGEGLYGYTF.

The J gene is TRBJ2-2, the V gene TRBV30, with 8 bases lining up with TRBD2. This CDR3 comprises 15 residues. J gave up 2 bases and V 2 bases, and 4 bases lay outside the gene matches. Germline-derived CDR1 and CDR2 are GTSNPN and SVGIG (reference sequence). The CDR3 loop is CAWSPGRANTGELFF. CDR3 DNA sequence: TGTGCCTGGAGTCCCGGGAGGGCCAACACCGGGGAGCTGTTTTTT.

V usage is TRBV24-1 and J usage is TRBJ2-3; D is uncertain. The germline V gene encodes CDR1 KGHDR and CDR2 SFDVKD. V shed 0 bases and J shed 6 bases, with 9 bases lying between them. The CDR3 has 14 amino acids. The CDR3 bases are TGTGCCACCAGTGATTTGACGGCCGGGGATACGCAGTATTTT. Translating it yields CATSDLTAGDTQYF.

The chain couples TRBV23-1 to TRBJ1-4; possible D gene TRBD1, 5 bases. TRBV23-1 has ORF status, its function being uncertain. With 6 bases removed from V and 4 bases from J, the gap between germline ends came to 15 bases. The CDR3 runs to 15 residues. CDR3 sequence reads: CASRIQRGLNEKLFF. DNA for the CDR3: TGCGCCAGCAGGATACAGCGGGGCCTTAATGAAAAACTGTTTTTT.

This clone has only one observation. The rearrangement links TRBV19 to TRBJ2-2; 8 nucleotides align to TRBD2. The V gene end was trimmed by 7 bases and the J gene end by 0 bases; junction bases not matched to a gene: 10. The CDR3 length is 17 residues. Germline CDR1 reads LNHDA; CDR2 reads SQIVND (reference sequence). This chain's CDR3 is CASKELAEGANTGELFF. Here the CDR3 DNA reads TGTGCCAGTAAGGAACTAGCGGAGGGGGCGAACACCGGGGAGCTGTTTTTT. Based on the CDR3 plus reference TRBV19 and TRBJ2-2, the full variable domain is DGGITQSPKYLFRKEGQNVTLSCEQNLNHDAMYWYRQDPGQGLRLIYYSQIVNDFQKGDIAEGYSVSREKKESFPLTVTSAQKNPTAFYLCASKELAEGANTGELFFGEGSRLTVL.

The chain links TRBV3-1 (or the pseudogene TRBV3-2) to TRBJ1-1; no firm D call. From germline, CDR1 is LGHDT and CDR2 YNNKEL (reference sequence). The CDR3 sequence is 14 residues long. V lost 0 bases and J lost 7, with 12 bases in between. This CDR3 is CASSQDRRANEAFF. The CDR3 coding sequence is TGTGCCAGCAGCCAAGATAGGAGGGCGAATGAAGCTTTCTTT.

This chain's CDR3 is CATGTNTDTQYF. CDR3 coding DNA: TGCGCCACCGGGACAAACACAGATACGCAGTATTTT. This chain connects TRBV5-1 to TRBJ2-3; D may be TRBD1 (6 bases). The CDR3 is 12 residues long. CDR1 is SGHRS, CDR2 YFSETQ, per germline. V lost 9 bases and J lost 2, with 10 bases in between.

The rearrangement joins TRBV7-9 to TRBJ1-5; possibly TRBD1 for D (5 bases). The CDR3 spans 14 residues. V lost 4 bases to trimming and J lost 3 bases, with 10 bases between them. CDR1 and CDR2 (germline): SEHNR, FQNEAQ (reference sequence). In nucleotides, the CDR3 is TGTGCCAGCAGCTCGACAGAGTTCAATCAGCCCCAGCATTTT. Translation: CASSSTEFNQPQHF.

This rearrangement joins TRBV27 to TRBJ2-7; D uncertain. Germline CDR1 reads MNHEY; CDR2 reads SMNVEV (reference sequence). This CDR3 contains 13 residues. Trimming pared 0 bases from V and 6 bases from J, leaving 9 bases between. The CDR3 DNA sequence: TGTGCCAGCAGTTTATCCTCGTCTAGCGAGCAGTACTTC. As protein: CASSLSSSSEQYF.